The 4 T cell receptor beta chains presented below share a single source sample, sequenced in a study of cytomegalovirus exposure and HLA in healthy donors (dated by TCRdb to the late 2010s). Library prep was done by the immunoSEQ multiplex PCR assay. The multiplex PCR relied on a mix of 60 forward primers for TCR Vbeta segments and 13 reverse primers for TCR Jbeta segments. The table comes from immuneACCESS by way of TCRdb, which keeps in-frame sequences with V and J called. Part of the clones is missing from these tables; in studies checked, under half for an unresolved V gene and the rest for unknown reasons. The sample has around 150,000 clones on record, around 10% of them singletons. Of the sample, about 1.7% falls within the top ten clones. Sequencing input: PBMCs. The receptors shown here come from a male donor in good health and CMV-seronegative.

In its sample, this clone was seen a few times. This chain joins TRBV15 and TRBJ1-3; tentatively, D is TRBD1 (5 bases). V was clipped by 0 bases and J by 0 bases, with 15 bases between them. This CDR3 has 18 amino acids. Germline CDR1 LNHNV, CDR2 YYDKDF (reference sequence). The CDR3 sequence: CATSRDRDPLSSGNTIYF. The CDR3 nucleotides read TGTGCCACCAGCAGAGACAGGGATCCATTGAGCTCTGGAAACACCATATATTTT.

V gene TRBV7-7 combines with J gene TRBJ2-7; a possible D gene is TRBD2 (5 bases). Germline V gene data show CDR1 as SSHAT and CDR2 as FNYEAQ (reference sequence). V was clipped by 6 bases and J by 6 bases, with 18 bases between them. The CDR3 contains 14 residues. The CDR3 region is CASSSGPPGGEQYF. The CDR3 DNA follows: TGTGCCAGCAGTTCCGGGCCCCCAGGAGGCGAGCAGTACTTC.

The chain carries TRBV7-9 and TRBJ1-5, with a tentative D call TRBD1 (5 bases). The CDR3 totals 14 residues. V dropped 4 bases and J dropped 6 bases, with 13 bases sitting between them. Germline-derived CDR1 and CDR2 are SEHNR and FQNEAQ (reference sequence). The CDR3 region is CASSSDMTPQPQHF. The CDR3 nucleotides read TGTGCCAGCAGCTCGGACATGACGCCTCAGCCCCAGCATTTT.

The chain has TRBV7-9 and TRBJ2-7; D call uncertain. Germline loops: CDR1 SEHNR, CDR2 FQNEAQ (reference sequence). Between the trimmed V and J ends, which lost 4 bases and 4 bases, there was a span of 8 bases. The CDR3 consists of 12 residues. The CDR3, as DNA: TGTGCCAGCAGCTCCAGGAAATACGAGCAGTACTTC. Translated, it gives CASSSRKYEQYF.